What follows is one T cell receptor (beta chain) and its context. The antigen it recognizes is unknown. No base quality information exists; no much larger clone differs at one position. The CDR3 measures 13 amino acids from cysteine to phenylalanine. The sequence is cut down to CDR3 DNA, 39 bases in frame from base 1. CDR1 and CDR2 are drawn from the germline V gene: MDHEN, SYDVKM. The trim is 8 bases for V and 6 bases for J, with a gap of 13 bases between the germline ends. In light of the paper, this sample's time point label describes: baseline before first vaccination. Vaccinee samples were obtained from the UK trials COV001 and COV002, which included a single-blind randomized controlled phase 2/3 trial of AZD1222 (ChAdOx1 nCoV-19) in healthy adults. For TCRbeta chain sequencing, PBMC samples were collected from trial participants at day 0 and at day 28 after the second dose. The sample is drawn from a study of T cell responses to AZD1222 COVID-19 vaccine (dated by TCRdb to about 2021). A note on the overall study: Because spike-specific TCR depth and breadth did not differ between the two schedules, AZD1222 recipients who got a second dose at roughly 4 weeks were pooled with those who got a second dose at roughly 12 weeks. Trial participants were enrolled by age into 18-55, 56-69 and 70-plus year subgroups, with roughly 150, 30 and 60 TCR-sequenced participants respectively. A total of just over 230 trial participants underwent TCR sequencing, of whom 200 to 220 received two doses of AZD1222 and 26 received two doses of the MenACWY control vaccine. Paper-wide results and their limitations: Because no day 14 peak-response samples were available, the repertoires could be characterized only after the peak T cell response. After two AZD1222 doses, both the breadth and the depth of spike-specific TCRs were significantly higher than at day 0 and than in MenACWY recipients. In the small 56-69-year group, the increase in depth fell short of significance, most likely because of low power. Reportedly, close to half of the unique spike-specific TCRs recognized epitopes lying outside the regions that are mutated in the B.1.351 and B.1.1.7 variants. Vaccine-associated CD4 TCRs spanned the whole spike protein, with dominant responses in regions 160-218 and 743-854. Conclusions about previously exposed vaccinees are limited, since just a handful of AZD1222 recipients were seropositive for SARS-CoV-2 at baseline. Participants were mostly white British, with more females than males. The authors suggested clonal diversity may have been underestimated.

The CDR3 regions of human TCRbeta chains were subjected to immunosequencing. Per the source publication's procedure: Repertoire TCRs were checked for matches against a reference library of SARS-CoV-2-specific TCRs that had been generated using the MIRA antigen-specificity platform. Breadth was defined as the fraction of unique TCRs that were SARS-CoV-2-associated. Depth was defined as the fraction of total T cells that were SARS-CoV-2-associated. Each spike-specific TCR was assigned to its reactive spike region and to a CD4 or CD8 class using the MIRA data. Log10-transformed breadth and depth values were compared by one-way ANOVA with Sidak's multiple comparisons tests. TCRdb retrieved this table from immuneACCESS and kept in-frame rearrangements only. Not all clones are present; in checked studies, unresolved V genes account for under half, and no reason is known for the remainder. V and J calls and clone size are as listed in that table; D and trimming were resolved from the DNA. This sample comprises tens of thousands of clones, around 80% of them detected only once. 3.5% to 5% of the sample is taken by the ten largest.

This sequence originates from an adult in good health. This specimen was peripheral blood, taken on day 0 of AZD1222 vaccination. The rearrangement joined TRBV28 to TRBJ1-4, with a weak D call of TRBD1 (5 bases match). The nucleotides are TGTGCCAGCTCTCCCGGGGGGGATGAAAAACTGTTTTTT. Its amino acids are CASSPGGDEKLFF.